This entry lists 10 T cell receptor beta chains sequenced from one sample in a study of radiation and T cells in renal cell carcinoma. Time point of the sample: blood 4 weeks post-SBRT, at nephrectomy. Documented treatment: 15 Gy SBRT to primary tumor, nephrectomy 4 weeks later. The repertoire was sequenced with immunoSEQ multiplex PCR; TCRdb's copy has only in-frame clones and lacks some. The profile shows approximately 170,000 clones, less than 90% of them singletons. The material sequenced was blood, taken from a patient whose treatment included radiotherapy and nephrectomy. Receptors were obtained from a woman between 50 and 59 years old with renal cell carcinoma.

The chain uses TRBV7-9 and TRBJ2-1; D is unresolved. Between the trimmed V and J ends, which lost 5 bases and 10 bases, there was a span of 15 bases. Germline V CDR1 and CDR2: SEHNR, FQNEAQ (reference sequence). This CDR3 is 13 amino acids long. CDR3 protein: CASSPNHVREQFF. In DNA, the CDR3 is TGTGCCAGCAGCCCGAACCACGTTCGGGAGCAGTTCTTC.

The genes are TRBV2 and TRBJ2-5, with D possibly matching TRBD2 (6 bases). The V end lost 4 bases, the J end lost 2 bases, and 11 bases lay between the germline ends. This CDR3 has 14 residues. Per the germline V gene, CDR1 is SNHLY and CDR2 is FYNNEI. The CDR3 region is CASSGDWSQETQYF. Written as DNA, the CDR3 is TGTGCCAGCAGTGGGGACTGGTCACAAGAGACCCAGTACTTC. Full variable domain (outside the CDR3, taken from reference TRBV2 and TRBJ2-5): EPEVTQTPSHQVTQMGQEVILRCVPISNHLYFYWYRQILGQKVEFLVSFYNNEISEKSEIFDDQFSVERPDGSNFTLKIRSTKLEDSAMYFCASSGDWSQETQYFGPGTRLLVL.

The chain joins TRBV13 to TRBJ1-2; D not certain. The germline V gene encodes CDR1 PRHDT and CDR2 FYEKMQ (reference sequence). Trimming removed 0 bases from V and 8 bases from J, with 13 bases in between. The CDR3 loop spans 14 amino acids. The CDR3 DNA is TGTGCCAGCAGCTTAGGCGTAGGGCCACCGGGCTACACCTTC. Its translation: CASSLGVGPPGYTF.

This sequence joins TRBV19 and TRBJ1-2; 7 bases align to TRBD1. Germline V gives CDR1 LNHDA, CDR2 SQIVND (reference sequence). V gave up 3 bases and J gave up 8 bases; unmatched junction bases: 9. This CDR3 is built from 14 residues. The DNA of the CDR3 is TGTGCCAGTAGTATCGACAGGGAACTGGGGGGCTACACCTTC. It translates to CASSIDRELGGYTF.

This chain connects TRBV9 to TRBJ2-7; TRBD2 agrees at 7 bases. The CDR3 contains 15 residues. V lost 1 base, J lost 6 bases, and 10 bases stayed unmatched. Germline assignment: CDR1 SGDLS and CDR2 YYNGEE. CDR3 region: CASSVTSAGTGEQYF. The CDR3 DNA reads TGTGCCAGCAGCGTAACCTCAGCGGGGACGGGCGAGCAGTACTTC.

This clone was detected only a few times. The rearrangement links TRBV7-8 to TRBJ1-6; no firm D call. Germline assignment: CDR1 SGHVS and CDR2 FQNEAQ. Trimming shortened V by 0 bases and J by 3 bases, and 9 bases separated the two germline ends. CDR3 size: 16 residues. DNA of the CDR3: TGTGCCAGCAGCTTAGCGATCGGAGACTATAATTCACCCCTCCACTTT. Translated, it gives CASSLAIGDYNSPLHF.

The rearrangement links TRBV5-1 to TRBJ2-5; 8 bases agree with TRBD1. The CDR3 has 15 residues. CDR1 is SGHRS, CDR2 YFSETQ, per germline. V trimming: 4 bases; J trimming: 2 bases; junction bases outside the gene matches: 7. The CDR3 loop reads CASSTGTGKQETQYF. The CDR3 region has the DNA TGCGCCAGCAGCACCGGGACAGGAAAGCAAGAGACCCAGTACTTC.

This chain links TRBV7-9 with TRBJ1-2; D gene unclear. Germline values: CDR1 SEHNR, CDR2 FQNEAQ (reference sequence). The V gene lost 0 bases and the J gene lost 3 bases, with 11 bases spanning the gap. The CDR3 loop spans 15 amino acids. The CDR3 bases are TGTGCCAGCAGCTTAGCGCCCGGGGAGTACTATGGCTACACCTTC. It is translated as CASSLAPGEYYGYTF.

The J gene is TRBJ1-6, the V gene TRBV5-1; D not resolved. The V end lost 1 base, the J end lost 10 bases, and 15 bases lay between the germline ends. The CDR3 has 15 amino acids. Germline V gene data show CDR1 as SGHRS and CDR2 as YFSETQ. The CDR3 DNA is TGCGCCAGCAGCTTGCCGGAGGTATCACGATCACCCCTCCACTTT. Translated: CASSLPEVSRSPLHF.

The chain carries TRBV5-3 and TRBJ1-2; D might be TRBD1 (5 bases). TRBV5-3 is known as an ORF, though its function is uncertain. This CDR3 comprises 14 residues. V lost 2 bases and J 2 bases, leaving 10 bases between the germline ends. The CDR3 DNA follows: TGTGCCAGAAGCTTTCGACAGAGCAACTATGGCTACACCTTC. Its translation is CARSFRQSNYGYTF.